This T cell receptor beta chain was obtained from a study of T-cell reconstitution after alpha-beta-depleted transplantation in children. Study-wide points: It was reported that alpha-beta T cells came from several hundred expanded graft clones (about two months after transplant). At the one-year point after transplant, T-cell counts and TCRbeta diversity were found to come mostly from T cells that had been newly produced. In some patients, recipient T cells and intrathymic progenitors surviving conditioning explained high day-60 diversity.

This clonotype was recorded at least ten times. Its specificity is not known. Looked up from germline, CDR1 is DFQATT and CDR2 is SNEGSKA (reference sequence). This CDR3 spans 14 amino acids. V was shortened by 0 bases and J by 5 bases, with 13 bases between the two germline ends. Unique molecular identifiers were incorporated into the prepared TCRbeta library. TCRdb reanalysed the PCR reads using MiXCR and keeps one entry per CDR3 protein. The sample includes 600,000 or so distinct CDR3 sequences, roughly 23% of them seen just once. This specimen consisted of PBMCs, mostly from graft donor cells, obtained 360 days after TCRalphabeta/CD19-depleted stem cell transplant. The sequence was collected from a boy in the first two years of life who had a stem cell transplant for acute myeloid leukemia, so the T cells may come from the graft donor. The rearrangement uses TRBV20-1 and TRBJ2-5; D call uncertain. The CDR3 spells CSARERWEFETQYF. CDR3 in DNA: TGCAGTGCTAGAGAGAGGTGGGAATTCGAGACCCAGTACTTC.